Sequencing of this T cell receptor (beta chain) was carried out in a study of cytomegalovirus exposure and HLA in healthy donors. Looking at the study overall: Later, an analysis reported that the 100 to 150 validation repertoires had used the same platform as the roughly 660 first-cohort repertoires. Study-level points and caveats: The investigators catalogued 150 to 200 TCR beta chains as cytomegalovirus-associated.

Concerning this clone: Its antigen remains unidentified.

TCRdb's copy holds only in-frame clones and misses some; the assay was immunoSEQ multiplex PCR. The data contain more than 200,000 clones, less than 95% of them singletons. CDR3 length: 16 amino acids. Germline CDR1 reads SGHVS; CDR2 reads FQNEAQ. V shed 5 bases and J 0 bases; nucleotides not matched to a gene: 6. The V gene is TRBV7-8, the J gene TRBJ1-1, with 10 bases fitting TRBD1. Sample: PBMCs. The clonotype originates from a woman in her thirties in good health and CMV-seronegative. DNA for the CDR3: TGTGCCAGCAGCCCACCGGACAGGGGGTTGAACACTGAAGCTTTCTTT. Its protein product is CASSPPDRGLNTEAFF. The variable domain in full, completed from reference TRBV7-8 and TRBJ1-1, reads GAGVSQSPRYKVAKRGQDVALRCDPISGHVSLFWYQQALGQGPEFLTYFQNEAQLDKSGLPSDRFFAERPEGSVSTLKIQRTQQEDSAVYLCASSPPDRGLNTEAFFGQGTRLTVV.